This TCR beta chain derives from a study of CD8 T cells in Susac syndrome. Reverse transcription of about 0.45 to 1 ug RNA was performed with random hexamers. Coverage of TCR beta CDR3 amplification by immunoSEQ multiplex PCR extended to 54 Vbeta and 13 Jbeta. Each CDR3 protein gets one entry after TCRdb re-called the immunoSEQ multiplex PCR reads with MiXCR. The table lists 200,000 to 250,000 distinct CDR3 sequences, 80% to 95% of them singletons, with 0.065% to 0.08% in the top ten. Note on this clonotype: Its specificity is not known.

V was shortened by 8 bases and J by 6 bases, with 10 bases between the two germline ends. This CDR3 has 12 amino acids. Germline V CDR1 and CDR2: SSHAT, FNYEAQ (reference sequence). Broader study findings: The study's TCR sequencing and HLA analysis covered a relatively small number of individuals, and the study acknowledged this.

The V gene is TRBV7-7, the J gene TRBJ2-2; weak D call: TRBD2 (5 bases). What was sequenced was CD4+ T cells from PBMCs. The clonotype originates from a human donor with multiple sclerosis. For the CDR3, the DNA is TGTGCCAGCGGCCTGCGGGCCGGGGAGCTGTTTTTT. It specifies CASGLRAGELFF.